The entry that follows covers one T cell receptor (beta chain) sequence. This sample is drawn from a study of cytotoxic CD8 clonotypes in ibrutinib-treated CLL. About the study: The study recorded mean values of around 250,000 productive templates and tens of thousands of productive rearrangements per sample.

Around 2.2 micrograms of genomic DNA came from cryopreserved PBMCs for TCR beta libraries. The CDR3 runs to 16 residues. Germline V gene data show CDR1 as GTSNPN and CDR2 as SVGIG (reference sequence). Trimming at V came to 3 bases and at J to 0 bases, leaving 9 bases not matched to a gene. Profiled with immunoSEQ multiplex PCR; TCRdb holds only in-frame clones, not every one. The repertoire holds around 310,000 clones, with around four fifths as singletons. The chain couples TRBV30 to TRBJ2-7; 9 bases fit TRBD1. Specimen: PBMCs, collected before ibrutinib treatment. The sequence derives from a human donor with chronic lymphocytic leukemia. In nucleotides, the CDR3 is TGTGCCTGGAGACGTCCCGGGACAGGGAGCTCCTACGAGCAGTACTTC. It translates to CAWRRPGTGSSYEQYF.